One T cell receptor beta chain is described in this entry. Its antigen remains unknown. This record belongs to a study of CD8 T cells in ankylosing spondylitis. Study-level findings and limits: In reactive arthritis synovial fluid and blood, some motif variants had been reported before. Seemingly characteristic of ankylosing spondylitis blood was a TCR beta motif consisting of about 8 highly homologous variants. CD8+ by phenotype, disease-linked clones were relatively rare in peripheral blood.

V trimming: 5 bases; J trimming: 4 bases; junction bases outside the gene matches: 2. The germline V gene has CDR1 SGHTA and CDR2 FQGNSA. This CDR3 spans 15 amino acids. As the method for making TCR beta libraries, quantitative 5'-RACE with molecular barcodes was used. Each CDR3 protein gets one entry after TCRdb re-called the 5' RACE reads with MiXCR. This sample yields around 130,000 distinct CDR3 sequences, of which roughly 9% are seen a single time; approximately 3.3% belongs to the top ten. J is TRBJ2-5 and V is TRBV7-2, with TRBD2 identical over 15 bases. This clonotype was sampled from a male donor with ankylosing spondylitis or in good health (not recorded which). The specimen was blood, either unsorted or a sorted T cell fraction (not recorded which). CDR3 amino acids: CASSQGLAGGETQYF. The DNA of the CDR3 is TGTGCCAGCAGCCAGGGACTAGCGGGAGGAGAGACCCAGTACTTC.